This T cell receptor beta chain was captured by sequencing in a study of T cells in Graves' hyperthyroidism and ophthalmopathy. This clonotype showed up many times. What it binds is unknown. Germline CDR1 is SQVTM and CDR2 is ANQGSEA. This CDR3 spans 15 amino acids. V was clipped by 0 bases and J by 0 bases, with 11 bases between them. Amplified regions were TCR beta CDR3 sequences from RNA transcripts. A first-round RT-PCR of the TCR CDR3 used the HTBI primer set. TCRdb analysed the multiplex PCR reads with MiXCR anew, one entry per CDR3 protein. In the table there are about 520,000 distinct CDR3 sequences, around 24% of which are singletons. Diagnoses were established using clinical symptoms, serum thyroxine and TRAb, thyroid ultrasound and orbital computed tomography. Fresh peripheral blood, approximately 10 ml, was the source of the PBMCs. Whole-study findings and limits: Ophthalmopathy was identified by the model a median 6.5 months ahead of onset.

The receptor was derived from a woman in her thirties with Graves' ophthalmopathy. Sequenced input: blood. The J gene is TRBJ2-5, the V gene TRBV29-1; D unresolved. The CDR3 region has the DNA TGCAGCGTTGAAGATCTCAGGCGGAACCAAGAGACCCAGTACTTC. Translating gives CSVEDLRRNQETQYF.